Many counts were recorded for the clone carrying this T cell receptor (beta chain). TCRdb passed the 5' RACE reads through MiXCR, listing each CDR3 protein once. The profile shows 65,000 to 80,000 distinct CDR3 sequences, under 5.5% of them singletons. These data are taken from a study of neurological immune-mediated disorders. This receptor was obtained from a woman between 70 and 85 years old with multiple sclerosis. The sequencing input was PBMCs.

The CDR3 sequence: CASSRGVTAPLTEAFF. CDR3 DNA sequence: TGCGCCAGCAGTCGGGGGGTGACAGCACCCCTCACTGAAGCTTTCTTT. The rearrangement links TRBV5-1 to TRBJ1-1; TRBD1 is a possible D gene (5 bases). The CDR3 length is 16 residues. Looked up from germline, CDR1 is SGHRS and CDR2 is YFSETQ. Trimming pared 5 bases from V and 4 bases from J, leaving 21 bases between.